The entry below gives a single T cell receptor beta chain sequence along with its context. What it binds is unknown. The data were taken from a study of cytomegalovirus exposure and HLA in healthy donors. Across the whole study: HLA-typed donors were the source of about 85 million unique TCRs, which an early data release held. The study's findings and limits: The number of N-insertions in an Asian-associated ancestry cluster was reportedly below the roughly 660-donor mean in a later analysis. V- and J-gene trimming in TCR beta was tied to a missense DCLRE1C variant by an analysis performed later.

PCR employed 60 Vbeta and 13 Jbeta primers. Profiling relied on immunoSEQ multiplex PCR, and the TCRdb table lists in-frame clones only, not all of them. The sample lists roughly 100,000 clones, approximately 70% occurring once. The specimen was PBMCs. The receptor comes from a man aged 35 to 55 in good health and CMV-seropositive.

CDR3 nucleotide sequence: TGTGCCAGCCGGAACACTGAAGCTTTCTTT. It encodes CASRNTEAFF. The V and J genes are TRBV6-1 and TRBJ1-1; D gene uncertain. Germline CDR1 and CDR2: MNHNS and SASEGT. This CDR3 is 10 amino acids long. Trimming removed 8 bases at V and 1 base at J, with 2 bases between.